This T cell receptor (beta chain) was identified in a study of cytomegalovirus exposure and HLA in healthy donors listed by TCRdb under 2017. Looking at the study overall: An earlier analysis of around 600 of the donors reported 250 to 350 Gb of sequence data and some 120 million unique TCR beta sequences from about 179 million T cells. Donor age, sex, ethnicity and CMV serostatus were compiled together with the repertoire data. The T cell repertoires of several hundred subjects were profiled by immunosequencing and related to cytomegalovirus serostatus. In an earlier analysis of roughly 540 of the donors, high-throughput TCR beta sequencing was used to judge whether each TCR beta V gene segment behaved as functional or pseudogenic. To predict cytomegalovirus infection status, the study combined high-throughput TCR immunosequencing, statistical association of individual TCRs with disease status, and machine learning. Rather than using new phenotypic data, the later analysis identified candidate immune exposures from TCR beta sequences and from how often those sequences occurred across donors. In a later analysis, previously published TCR beta repertoires from some 640 donors were re-analyzed and high-resolution HLA genotyping was added so that TCR occurrence patterns could be studied. Along with the approximately 650-subject first cohort, a separate validation cohort of over 90 different subjects was used. Of the 300 to 500 genotyped donors, roughly 76% were placed in the genetic ancestry cluster associated with self-reported Caucasian donors. Roughly 300 gigabases of sequencing data and approximately 91 million unique TCR sequences made up an early release that covered approximately 700 HLA-typed donors. Every discovery cohort repertoire had been produced on one sequencing platform. Typing coverage differed by locus: A, B, C, DRB1 and DQB1 were typed in roughly 620-630 donors, DQA1 in approximately 520, DPA1 in 606, and DPB1 in around 440. Among almost 400 genotyped donors of the cohort, an average of around 240,000 unique TCR beta nucleotide sequences were sequenced per donor, roughly 20% of them non-productive. In a later genetic analysis, genome-wide SNP genotypes for about 55% of the roughly 700 donors were used, and that subset was treated as a discovery cohort. Both class I and class II loci were covered by HLA typing, at four-digit resolution. The study was designed to test whether signatures of past pathogen exposure could be identified by cataloging public T cell receptors. Four or five DR-DQ haplotypes were handled as single units for association and clustering because linkage in the cohort was strong. Study-level results and caveats: Correlated functional status among segregating V segments might reflect linkage disequilibrium, but an unknown experimental factor could not be ruled out. In this cohort, only TCR beta chains were sequenced, and detectable features were limited by the absence of alpha or paired-chain data. HLA typing was unavailable for some donors at each locus, so association tests used only the typed subset. The study gave a list of around 170 TCR beta chains associated with cytomegalovirus. CMV serostatus was the only immune exposure information available for the cohort. The authors suggested that the approach could potentially be generalized to other disease states and immunological phenotypes. According to a later analysis, most CMV-associated TCR beta chains appeared to be HLA-restricted, and the HLA associations seemed to be driven largely by CMV exposure. In a later analysis, several top co-occurrence clusters were reported to appear linked to parvovirus B19, influenza, CMV and Epstein-Barr virus. Roughly uniform sequencing depth across donors was assumed in presence/absence analyses, although this assumption may not hold. A cluster of highly shared sequence variants was judged likely to represent a technical artifact of the sequencing pipeline. A later genetic analysis reported fewer N-insertions in productive TCRs among donors in an Asian-associated ancestry cluster than the roughly 700-donor mean. The classifier was reported to diagnose cytomegalovirus status with high specificity and sensitivity in both the original cohort and the validation cohort. A later analysis associated 15,000 to 20,000 TCR beta sequences with specific HLA alleles at a false discovery rate of 0.05. In vitro tests confirmed that a few of the cytomegalovirus-associated TCR beta chains recognize cytomegalovirus antigens. In a later genetic analysis, a missense DCLRE1C variant was associated with V-gene and J-gene trimming of TCR beta chains, and the association was replicated in an independent cohort. Most TCR sequences were observed very rarely across donors, whereas some public TCRs were present in many individuals. When HLA alleles, especially DR and DQ, strongly co-occurred, attributing TCR associations to individual alleles was difficult. A further reported finding was that TCR beta sequences accurately predicted the HLA-A and HLA-B alleles for most subjects in the first cohort. According to a later analysis, TCR association rates differed among HLA loci, with DRB1 alleles showing the most associated TCRs and HLA-C alleles showing the fewest. In a later analysis, HLA-associated TCR beta chains were found to be more clonally expanded and to have lower generation probabilities than equally common non-associated chains. About 15 rarely observed V segments, including chromosome 9 orphons, were excluded from the earlier analysis of some 590 of the donors because counts were too low. In an earlier analysis of roughly 560 of the donors, most TCR beta V segments were observed in productive rearrangements about 90% or about 30% of the time, broadly matching IMGT annotations.

Libraries were prepared through the immunoSEQ multiplex PCR assay. The multiplex PCR relied on a mix of 60 forward primers for TCR Vbeta segments and 13 reverse primers for TCR Jbeta segments. The CDR3 region of rearranged TCR beta genes was amplified from genomic DNA with a multiplex PCR assay. Amplified TCR beta libraries were sequenced as 87-base-pair reads on the Illumina HiSeq System. On the authors' methods: A later analysis counted approximately 76 million unique TCR beta chains across the 640 or so repertoires, and 10 million to 12 million of these chains were shared by at least two donors. Raw reads were error-corrected and collapsed into unique sequences with a nearest-neighbor algorithm that merged closely related sequences to remove PCR and sequencing errors. V, D and J gene segments were assigned by aligning CDR3 sequences to IMGT reference sequences. For a sequence to be retained, a match of at least six nucleotides to both a V gene segment and a J gene segment was required. A rearrangement was called productive if the CDR3 had no stop codons and remained in frame with V and J, and every other rearrangement was called non-productive. CDR3 was defined according to IMGT convention as the region running from the second conserved V-encoded cysteine to the conserved J-encoded phenylalanine. In an earlier analysis of 550 to 650 of the donors, sequences lacking an unambiguous match to a single V gene segment were excluded. In an earlier analysis of 587 of the donors, V segments were called functional above 56.7% productive rearrangements and were called segregating when the between-donor standard deviation exceeded 5%. A statistical classification framework was built to diagnose cytomegalovirus status from the catalog of TCR beta chain sequences. In a later analysis, TCR nucleotide sequences were compared against IMGT/GENE-DB human TR gene sequences so that V and J genes could be assigned. A later analysis assigned CDR3 sequences and most-parsimonious VDJ recombination scenarios with the TCRdist pipeline. In a later analysis, each TCR beta chain was defined by its CDR3 amino acid sequence together with its V-gene family, and reads without a unique V-gene family were excluded. As a way to deal with suspected cross-contamination and a sequencing artifact, a later analysis dropped 450 to 600 nucleotide sequences that were highly shared and had low generation probability. In a later analysis, a clonal expansion index was calculated for each public chain from normalized within-repertoire ranks of inferred template counts. In a later analysis, generation probabilities were computed with a VDJ recombination model fitted to out-of-frame rearrangements, and the resulting probabilities were checked against IGoR. In a later analysis, hypergeometric tests were used to score TCR-TCR, TCR-HLA and TCR-CMV co-occurrence, with a repertoire-size bias correction applied to TCR pairs. In a later analysis, false discovery rates were estimated by permuting HLA or CMV assignments 20 times. A later analysis grouped co-occurring TCRs with DBSCAN, adding TCRdist sequence similarity when clustering within HLA-allele-positive subsets. Co-occurrence clustering excluded repertoires with fewer than 30,000 or more than 120,000 public chains, plus five with anomalous nucleotide sharing. TCRdb took over this immuneACCESS table, retaining in-frame rearrangements with V and J assigned. Such tables are incomplete; in checked studies, under half of the missing clones stem from an unresolved V gene, and the remainder is unexplained. The V and J calls and clone size come from that table; D and trimming were worked out from the DNA. For this sample there are about 140,000 clones; 80% appear just once. The ten largest account for around 4.4% of the sample.

A note on this clone: Its antigen is currently not known. No base-level quality is on record; no much larger clone is a single base apart.

The cohort consisted of hundreds of healthy bone marrow donors. Cohort members were all nominally healthy when sampled, although unrecorded immune exposures were likely present. The donor was CMV seronegative and belonged to the group of under 400 seronegative cohort members. Every donor gave a peripheral blood sample, and the peripheral blood mononuclear cells from that sample were used for TCR beta sequencing. The Qiagen DNeasy Blood Extraction Kit was used to extract genomic DNA from the blood cell samples. Sequenced: PBMCs. This sequence was found in a man between 40 and 49 years old in good health and CMV-seronegative.

The CDR3: CASSAGQINEKLFF. The sequence in DNA is TGTGCCAGCAGCGCGGGACAGATTAATGAAAAACTGTTTTTT. The receptor chain draws on TRBV5-6 and TRBJ1-4; TRBD1 lines up with 7 middle nucleotides. Spanning cysteine to phenylalanine, the CDR3 consists of 14 amino acids. The retained sequence is limited to the CDR3, 42 bases, with the frame set at the first base. CDR1 and CDR2, looked up from the germline V gene, are SGHDT and YYEEEE. V has 4 bases trimmed and J has 4 bases trimmed; junction bases matching no gene number 4.